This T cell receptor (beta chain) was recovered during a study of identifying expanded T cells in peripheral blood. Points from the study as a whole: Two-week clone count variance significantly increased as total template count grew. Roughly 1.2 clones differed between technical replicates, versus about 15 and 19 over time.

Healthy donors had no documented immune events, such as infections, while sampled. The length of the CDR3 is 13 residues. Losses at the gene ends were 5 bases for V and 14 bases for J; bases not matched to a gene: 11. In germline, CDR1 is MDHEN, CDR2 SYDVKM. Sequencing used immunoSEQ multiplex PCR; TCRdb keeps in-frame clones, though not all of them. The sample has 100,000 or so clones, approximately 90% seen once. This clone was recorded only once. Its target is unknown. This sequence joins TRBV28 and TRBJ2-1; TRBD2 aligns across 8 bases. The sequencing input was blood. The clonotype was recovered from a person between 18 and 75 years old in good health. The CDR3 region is CASSIPGGRGKFF. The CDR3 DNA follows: TGTGCCAGCAGTATCCCGGGGGGGCGGGGGAAGTTCTTC.